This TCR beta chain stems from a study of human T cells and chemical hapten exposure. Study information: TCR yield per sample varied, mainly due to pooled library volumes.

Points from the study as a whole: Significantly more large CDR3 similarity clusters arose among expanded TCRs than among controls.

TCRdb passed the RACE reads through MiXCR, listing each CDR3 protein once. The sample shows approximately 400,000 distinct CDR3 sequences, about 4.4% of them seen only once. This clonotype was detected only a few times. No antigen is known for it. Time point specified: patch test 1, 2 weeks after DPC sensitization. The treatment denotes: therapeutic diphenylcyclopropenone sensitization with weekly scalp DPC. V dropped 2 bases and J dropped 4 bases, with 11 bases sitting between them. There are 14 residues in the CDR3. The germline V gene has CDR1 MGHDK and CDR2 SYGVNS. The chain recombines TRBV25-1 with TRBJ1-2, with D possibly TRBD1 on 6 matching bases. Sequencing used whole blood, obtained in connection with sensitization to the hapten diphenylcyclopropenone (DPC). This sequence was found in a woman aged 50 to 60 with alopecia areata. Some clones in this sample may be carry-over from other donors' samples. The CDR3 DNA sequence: TGTGCCAGCAGTGAAGCAGGGGAAACCTATGGCTACACCTTC. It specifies CASSEAGETYGYTF.